Below, one TCR beta chain is given with its context. Its cognate antigen is unknown. This specimen comes from a study of T cell therapy after organ transplantation. Study at large: About 20% of the ten patients were classed as nonresponders.

Sequencing was performed with immunoSEQ multiplex PCR; in TCRdb, only in-frame clones are kept and a portion is missing. The sample consists of 40,000 to 60,000 clones, about 94% of them appearing once. Trimming removed 2 bases at V and 2 bases at J, with 10 bases between. The CDR3 contains 15 residues. The V gene's germline CDR1 is MNHEY and CDR2 SMNVEV (reference sequence). The sequencing here drew on CD8+ T cells from blood, taken before autologous CMV-specific T cell therapy. This chain uses TRBV27 with TRBJ2-1, with a tentative D call TRBD2 (5 bases). The TCR was taken from a human patient who had received a solid organ transplant and had CMV disease. In DNA, the CDR3 is TGTGCCAGCAGTTTACTTCGGGGAACCTACAATGAGCAGTTCTTC. It yields the protein CASSLLRGTYNEQFF.